This TCR beta chain was recovered during a study of T cells in Graves' hyperthyroidism and ophthalmopathy. From RNA transcripts, TCR beta CDR3 regions were amplified. Researchers ran a first-round RT-PCR on the TCR CDR3 using the HTBI primer set. TCRdb used MiXCR to reprocess the multiplex PCR reads, holding one entry per CDR3 protein. The sample yields 600,000 or so distinct CDR3 sequences, about 14% seen once. This clonotype was counted at least ten times. Germline V CDR1 and CDR2: MDHEN, SYDVKM. The V end was cut by 5 bases, the J end by 7 bases, with 15 bases between. This CDR3 contains 13 residues.

The chain has TRBV28 and TRBJ2-7; weak D call: TRBD1 (5 bases). Sequenced: blood. The clonotype was recovered from a woman younger than 35 with Graves' ophthalmopathy. The CDR3 region has the DNA TGTGCCAGCAGTCCAAGCAGGGATGGGGAGCAGTACTTC. As protein: CASSPSRDGEQYF.